This T cell receptor beta chain appears in the sequencing data of a study of Tregs in tolerant kidney transplant recipients. The germline V gene has CDR1 LNHDA and CDR2 SQIVND (reference sequence). V was clipped by 5 bases and J by 6 bases; unmatched bases: 9. The CDR3 is 15 amino acids. Clones were read by immunoSEQ multiplex PCR, and TCRdb kept only the in-frame ones, dropping some. Of under 300,000 clones listed, about 80% were seen once; the top ten hold 0.64%. This clone was picked up one time. The chain is built from TRBV19 and TRBJ2-3; 9 bases agree with TRBD1. The sequencing input was CD4+ T cells from blood. The receptor was derived from a human donor in good health. CDR3 sequence: CASSDRGNPMDTQYF. For the CDR3, the DNA is TGTGCCAGTAGTGACAGGGGGAATCCGATGGATACGCAGTATTTT.